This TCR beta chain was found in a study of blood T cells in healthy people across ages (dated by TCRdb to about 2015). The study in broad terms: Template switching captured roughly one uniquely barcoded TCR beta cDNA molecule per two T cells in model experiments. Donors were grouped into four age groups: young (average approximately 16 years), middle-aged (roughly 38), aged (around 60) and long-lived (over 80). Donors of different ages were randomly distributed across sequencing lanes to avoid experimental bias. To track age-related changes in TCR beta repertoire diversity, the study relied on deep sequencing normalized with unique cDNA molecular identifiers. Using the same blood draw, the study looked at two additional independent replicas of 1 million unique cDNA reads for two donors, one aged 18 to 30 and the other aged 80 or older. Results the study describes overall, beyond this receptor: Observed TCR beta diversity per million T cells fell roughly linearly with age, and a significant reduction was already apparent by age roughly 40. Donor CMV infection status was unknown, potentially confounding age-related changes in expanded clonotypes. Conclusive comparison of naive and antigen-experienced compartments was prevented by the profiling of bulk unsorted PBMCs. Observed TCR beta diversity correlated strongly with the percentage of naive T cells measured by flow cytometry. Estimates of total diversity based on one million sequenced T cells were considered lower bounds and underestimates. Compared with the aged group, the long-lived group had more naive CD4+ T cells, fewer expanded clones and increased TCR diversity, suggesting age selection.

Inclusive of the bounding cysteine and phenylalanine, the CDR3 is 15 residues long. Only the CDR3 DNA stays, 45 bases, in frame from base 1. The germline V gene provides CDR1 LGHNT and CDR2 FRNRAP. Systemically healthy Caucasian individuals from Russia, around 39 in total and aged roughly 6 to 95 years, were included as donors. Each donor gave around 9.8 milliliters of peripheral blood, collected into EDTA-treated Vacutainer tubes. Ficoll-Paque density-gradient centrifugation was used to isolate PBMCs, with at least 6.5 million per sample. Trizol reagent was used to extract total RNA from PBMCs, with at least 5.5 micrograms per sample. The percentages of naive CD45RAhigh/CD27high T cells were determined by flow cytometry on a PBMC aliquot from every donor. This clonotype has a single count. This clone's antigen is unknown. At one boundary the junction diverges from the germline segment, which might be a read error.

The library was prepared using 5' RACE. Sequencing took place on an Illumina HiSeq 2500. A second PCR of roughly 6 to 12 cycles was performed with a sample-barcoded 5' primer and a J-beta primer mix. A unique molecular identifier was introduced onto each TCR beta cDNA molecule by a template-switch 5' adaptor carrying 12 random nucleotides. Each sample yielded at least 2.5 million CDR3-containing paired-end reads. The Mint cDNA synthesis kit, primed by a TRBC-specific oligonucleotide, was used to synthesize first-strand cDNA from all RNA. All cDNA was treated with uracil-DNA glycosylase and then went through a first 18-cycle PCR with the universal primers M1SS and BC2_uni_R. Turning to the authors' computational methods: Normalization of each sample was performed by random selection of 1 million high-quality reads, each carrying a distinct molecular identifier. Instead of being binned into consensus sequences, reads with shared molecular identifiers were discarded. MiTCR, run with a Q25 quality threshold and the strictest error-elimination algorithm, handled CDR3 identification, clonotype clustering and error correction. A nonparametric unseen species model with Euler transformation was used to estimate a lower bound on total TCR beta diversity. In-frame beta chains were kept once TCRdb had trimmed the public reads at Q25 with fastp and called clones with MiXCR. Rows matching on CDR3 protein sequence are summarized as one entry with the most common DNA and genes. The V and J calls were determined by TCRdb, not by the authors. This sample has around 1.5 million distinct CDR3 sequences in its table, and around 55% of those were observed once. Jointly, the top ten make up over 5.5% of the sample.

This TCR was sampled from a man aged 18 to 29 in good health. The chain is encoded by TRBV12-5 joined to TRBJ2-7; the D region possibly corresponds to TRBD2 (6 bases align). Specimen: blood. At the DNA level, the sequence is TGTGCTAGTGGTTTGGCGGCGGGATCCGTCTACGAGCAGAACTTC. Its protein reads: CASGLAAGSVYEQNF. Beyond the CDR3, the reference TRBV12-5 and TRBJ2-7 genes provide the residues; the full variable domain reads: DARVTQTPRHKVTEMGQEVTMRCQPILGHNTVFWYRQTMMQGLELLAYFRNRAPLDDSGMPKDRFSAEMPDATLATLKIQPSEPRDSAVYFCASGLAAGSVYEQNFGPGTRLTVT.